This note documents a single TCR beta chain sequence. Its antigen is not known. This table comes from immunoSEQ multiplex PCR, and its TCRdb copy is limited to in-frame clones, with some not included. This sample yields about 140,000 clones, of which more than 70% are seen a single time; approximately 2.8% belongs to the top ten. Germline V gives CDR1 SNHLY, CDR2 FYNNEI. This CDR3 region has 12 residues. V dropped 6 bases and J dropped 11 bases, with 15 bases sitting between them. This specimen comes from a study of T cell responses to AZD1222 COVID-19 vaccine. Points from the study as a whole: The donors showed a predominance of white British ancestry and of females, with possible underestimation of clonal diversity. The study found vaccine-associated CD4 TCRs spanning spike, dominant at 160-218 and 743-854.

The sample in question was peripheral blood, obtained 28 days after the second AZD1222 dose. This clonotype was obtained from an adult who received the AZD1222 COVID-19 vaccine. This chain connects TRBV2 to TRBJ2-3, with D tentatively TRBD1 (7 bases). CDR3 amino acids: CASSLSQGGQYF. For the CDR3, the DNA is TGTGCCAGCAGCCTTTCCCAGGGGGGGCAGTATTTT.